The next 30 T cell receptor beta chains were all read from a single sample in a study of shared clonotypes between healthy human individuals. The protocol was immunoSEQ multiplex PCR, while the TCRdb copy is restricted to in-frame clones and leaves out a portion. Of approximately 740,000 clones listed, over 65% are singletons. The sample comprised memory CD4+ T cells sorted from blood. Subset indicated: CD45RA-negative fraction. Every receptor here comes from a woman in her twenties or thirties in good health.

The V gene is TRBV28, the J gene TRBJ1-5, with 10 bases matching TRBD1. Germline CDR1 is MDHEN and CDR2 is SYDVKM. The trim removed 5 bases at V and 6 bases at J, leaving 4 bases unmatched. The CDR3 spans 14 residues. The CDR3, as DNA: TGTGCCAGCAGTGCGGGACAGGGGAGTCAGCCCCAGCATTTT. Protein: CASSAGQGSQPQHF.

J is TRBJ2-1 and V is TRBV10-3, with D unclear. There are 12 residues in the CDR3. The germline CDR1 and CDR2 sequences are ENHRY and SYGVKD. V was cut by 0 bases and J by 7 bases, with 4 bases left in between. As DNA, the CDR3 is TGTGCCATCAGTGAGTCGGGGAATGAGCAGTTCTTC. Translated, it gives CAISESGNEQFF.

This clone was seen many times. The chain links TRBV6-5 to TRBJ2-1; maybe TRBD1 (6 bases). Trimming took off 6 bases at V and 5 bases at J, with 8 bases between the two ends. Germline-derived CDR1 and CDR2 are MNHEY and SVGAGI. The length of the CDR3 is 12 residues. As DNA, the CDR3 is TGTGCCAGCAGACAGGGTGACAATGAGCAGTTCTTC. Translation: CASRQGDNEQFF.

The rearrangement uses TRBV5-1 and TRBJ2-3; 7 nucleotides align to TRBD2. Germline assignment: CDR1 SGHRS and CDR2 YFSETQ. This CDR3 region has 13 residues. After removal of 1 base from V and 13 bases from J, the junction contained 9 bases not matched to a gene. The CDR3 DNA sequence: TGCGCCAGCAGCTTGTCATGGCGGGAGCATAAGTATTTT. Protein: CASSLSWREHKYF.

The CDR3 sequence: CASSYRQGGPSGEQFF. The DNA for the CDR3 is TGCGCCAGCAGCTATAGACAGGGGGGTCCGAGTGGGGAGCAGTTCTTC. J is TRBJ2-1 and V is TRBV5-1; 9 nucleotides agree with TRBD1. V was pared by 3 bases and J by 10 bases, with 14 bases of the junction left unmatched. Germline V lookup: CDR1 SGHRS, CDR2 YFSETQ. The CDR3 extends over 16 amino acids.

The chain joins TRBV10-3 to TRBJ2-5; no clear D gene. V shed 10 bases and J shed 4 bases, with 22 bases lying between them. The CDR3 covers 15 residues. Germline CDR1 ENHRY, CDR2 SYGVKD. The DNA of the CDR3 is TGTGCCACCACGAGGTCTCCCGAGCAACGAGAGACCCAGTACTTC. As protein: CATTRSPEQRETQYF.

On this clone itself: The identical CDR3 is also encoded by other nucleotide sequences in the sample. The chain recombines TRBV11-2 with TRBJ2-2, with D hard to call. With 1 base removed from V and 5 bases from J, the gap between germline ends came to 8 bases. This CDR3 comprises 14 residues. The germline gives CDR1 SGHAT, CDR2 FQNNGV. The CDR3 protein is CASSLVRNTGELFF. CDR3 coding DNA: TGTGCCAGCAGCTTAGTCCGTAATACCGGGGAGCTGTTTTTT.

The chain carries TRBV7-2 and TRBJ2-3; 9 bases agree with TRBD2. From germline, CDR1 is SGHTA and CDR2 FQGNSA. The length of the CDR3 is 16 residues. Trimming removed 2 bases from V and 6 bases from J; junction bases left unmatched: 9. This CDR3 is CASSLIGTSLSDTQYF. CDR3 nucleotides: TGTGCCAGCAGCTTAATCGGGACTAGCCTTTCGGATACGCAGTATTTT.

This clone was detected only once. The chain recombines TRBV19 with TRBJ1-4; D may be TRBD1 (6 bases). CDR1 is LNHDA, CDR2 SQIVND, per germline (reference sequence). The CDR3 has 20 residues. V was cut by 2 bases and J by 0 bases, with 22 bases left in between. The CDR3 DNA sequence: TGTGCCAGTAGTATATCACTTACCGGGGGCGGATTCTCAACTAATGAAAAACTGTTTTTT. Protein: CASSISLTGGGFSTNEKLFF.

The V gene is TRBV5-4, the J gene TRBJ1-4; D not certain. Deletions cut 3 bases from V and 16 bases from J, with 19 bases between. The CDR3 is 13 residues long. The V gene's germline CDR1 is SGHNT and CDR2 YYREEE (reference sequence). CDR3 nucleotide sequence: TGTGCCAGCAGCTCCGACGTTGGGAAGAGTAGGTTTTTT. Protein product: CASSSDVGKSRFF. Variable domain in full (rest from reference TRBV5-4 and TRBJ1-4): ETGVTQSPTHLIKTRGQQVTLRCSSQSGHNTVSWYQQALGQGPQFIFQYYREEENGRGNFPPRFSGLQFPNYSSELNVNALELDDSALYLCASSSDVGKSRFFGSGTQLSVL.

This clone was observed a few times. The rearrangement links TRBV28 to TRBJ2-7, with 10 bases that match TRBD2. Trimming cost V 5 bases and J 5 bases; bases outside gene matches: 9. Germline lookup yields CDR1 MDHEN and CDR2 SYDVKM. CDR3 length: 15 residues. The CDR3 loop reads CASSIVAGGWNEQYF. CDR3 bases: TGTGCCAGCAGTATAGTAGCGGGAGGATGGAACGAGCAGTACTTC.

The V gene is TRBV28, the J gene TRBJ2-5; D gene uncertain. V was trimmed by 3 bases and J by 7 bases, leaving 9 bases between them. CDR1 and CDR2 (germline): MDHEN, SYDVKM. CDR3 size: 12 residues. CDR3 nucleotides: TGTGCCAGCAGTTTCGTAGGGTCGACCCAGTACTTC. This translates into CASSFVGSTQYF.

The V gene is TRBV27, the J gene TRBJ2-3; 8 nucleotides align to TRBD2. Trimming at V came to 4 bases and at J to 4 bases, leaving 7 bases not matched to a gene. The CDR3 extends over 15 amino acids. The germline V gene has CDR1 MNHEY and CDR2 SMNVEV (reference sequence). The chain's CDR3 is CASSWSSGPADTQYF. CDR3 bases: TGTGCCAGCAGTTGGTCTAGCGGGCCTGCAGATACGCAGTATTTT.

This chain links TRBV10-1 with TRBJ2-3; TRBD2 matches 12 bases. Germline trimming cut 3 bases from V and 2 bases from J; bases unmatched to any gene: 6. Looked up from germline, CDR1 is WNHNN and CDR2 is SYGVQD (reference sequence). The CDR3 runs 17 residues. As DNA, the CDR3 is TGCGCCAGCAGTGACTCTCGGACTAGCGGGATCACAGATACGCAGTATTTT. It codes for CASSDSRTSGITDTQYF.

V and J are TRBV27 and TRBJ2-2; D remains unclear. There are 16 residues in the CDR3. Germline loops: CDR1 MNHEY, CDR2 SMNVEV (reference sequence). The germline V and J ends were trimmed by 3 bases and 2 bases, with 13 bases remaining between them. The CDR3 reads CASSFLGQLNTGELFF. The CDR3 DNA sequence: TGTGCCAGCAGTTTTTTAGGGCAGCTAAACACCGGGGAGCTGTTTTTT.

Only a few counts were recorded for this clone. The chain is built from TRBV28 and TRBJ2-7; 7 nucleotides agree with TRBD1. CDR1 and CDR2 (germline): MDHEN, SYDVKM. The CDR3 consists of 12 residues. Trimming cost V 4 bases and J 7 bases; bases outside gene matches: 4. The DNA of the CDR3 is TGTGCCAGCAGTTCACAGGGGTTAGAGCAGTACTTC. Encoded protein: CASSSQGLEQYF. Drawing the rest from reference TRBV28 and TRBJ2-7, the complete variable domain is DVKVTQSSRYLVKRTGEKVFLECVQDMDHENMFWYRQDPGLGLRLIYFSYDVKMKEKGDIPEGYSVSREKKERFSLILESASTNQTSMYLCASSSQGLEQYFGPGTRLTVT.

The rearrangement uses TRBV2 and TRBJ2-3; 9 nucleotides agree with TRBD2. CDR1 is SNHLY and CDR2 is FYNNEI in the germline V gene. The CDR3 has 17 residues. J gave up 2 bases and V 6 bases, and 12 bases lay outside the gene matches. The CDR3 region has the DNA TGTGCCAGCAGCGACGATGTCCTAGCGGGACCCACAGATACGCAGTATTTT. Its translation is CASSDDVLAGPTDTQYF.

V usage is TRBV7-2 and J usage is TRBJ2-3; tentative D call: TRBD1 (5 bases). Trimming stripped 1 base from V and 4 bases from J, with 9 bases between. CDR1 and CDR2 (germline): SGHTA, FQGNSA. This CDR3 contains 14 residues. CDR3 sequence: CASSLDQGSDTQYF. In DNA form, the CDR3 reads TGTGCCAGCAGCTTAGATCAGGGTTCAGATACGCAGTATTTT.

The CDR3 bases are TGTGCCAGTAGCCGCAGAGGGAGCACTAGCACAGATACGCAGTATTTT. Its protein product is CASSRRGSTSTDTQYF. The gene calls are TRBV19 and TRBJ2-3, with D possibly matching TRBD2 (5 bases). The V end was cut by 6 bases, the J end by 0 bases, with 16 bases between. CDR1 is LNHDA and CDR2 is SQIVND in the germline V gene (reference sequence). CDR3 length: 16 amino acids.

The V gene is TRBV9, the J gene TRBJ1-2; D is unclear. V was clipped by 3 bases and J by 10 bases, with 13 bases between them. In germline, CDR1 is SGDLS, CDR2 YYNGEE. The CDR3 loop spans 12 amino acids. CDR3 sequence reads: CASSGSGTFYTF. The DNA for the CDR3 is TGTGCCAGCAGCGGTTCAGGTACTTTCTACACCTTC.

This clone was picked up one time. V and J are TRBV7-8 and TRBJ1-5; D is perhaps TRBD1 (5 bases). This CDR3 spans 16 amino acids. V lost 1 base, J lost 1 base, and 11 bases lay in between. CDR1 and CDR2 (germline): SGHVS, FQNEAQ. The CDR3 here is CASSLGRGGSNQPQHF. CDR3 nucleotides: TGTGCCAGCAGCTTAGGGAGGGGAGGAAGCAATCAGCCCCAGCATTTT.

This CDR3 is CASSSWTGGASGELFF. CDR3 coding DNA: TGTGCCAGCAGCTCGTGGACAGGGGGCGCATCCGGGGAGCTGTTTTTT. The chain employs TRBV7-3 and TRBJ2-2; 11 bases map to TRBD1. J gave up 6 bases and V 4 bases, and 7 bases lay outside the gene matches. Germline V lookup: CDR1 SGHTA, CDR2 FQGTGA. The CDR3 consists of 16 residues.

The chain has TRBV27 and TRBJ2-5; perhaps D is TRBD1 or TRBD2 (5 bases each). Germline-derived CDR1 and CDR2 are MNHEY and SMNVEV (reference sequence). The V gene lost 6 bases and the J gene lost 5 bases, with 19 bases spanning the gap. The CDR3 extends over 15 amino acids. The DNA for the CDR3 is TGTGCCAGCAGCATCTCACCGGGGCTAGAGGAGACCCAGTACTTC. The encoded protein is CASSISPGLEETQYF.

The V call is TRBV4-1, the J call TRBJ2-2, with D perhaps matching TRBD1 or TRBD2 (5 bases each). The ends were cut back, 3 bases at V and 4 bases at J, with 12 bases in the middle. Germline CDR1 reads MGHRA; CDR2 reads YSYEKL. CDR3 length: 15 residues. CDR3 coding DNA: TGCGCCAGCAGCCACGGCCGGGACGGCACCGGGGAGCTGTTTTTT. The encoded protein is CASSHGRDGTGELFF.

The rearrangement uses TRBV7-7 and TRBJ2-5, with TRBD1 matching over 8 bases. The CDR3 is made up of 13 amino acids. After removal of 5 bases from V and 7 bases from J, the junction contained 6 bases not matched to a gene. Germline assignment: CDR1 SSHAT and CDR2 FNYEAQ (reference sequence). This CDR3 reads CASSPPDRGTQYF. DNA for the CDR3: TGTGCCAGCAGCCCACCCGACAGGGGGACCCAGTACTTC.

The rearrangement joins TRBV4-2 to TRBJ2-7, with 11 bases identical to TRBD1. CDR1 LGHNA and CDR2 YNFKEQ come from the germline V gene. Trimming at V came to 0 bases and at J to 6 bases, leaving 10 bases not matched to a gene. This CDR3 is 17 amino acids long. Here the CDR3 DNA reads TGTGCCAGCAGCCAAGATAGGGGACAGGGGGTACGGGGCGAGCAGTACTTC. Protein product: CASSQDRGQGVRGEQYF.

The chain is built from TRBV9 and TRBJ2-2; D call uncertain. V was trimmed by 0 bases and J by 5 bases, leaving 2 bases between them. This CDR3 is built from 12 residues. Germline V gives CDR1 SGDLS, CDR2 YYNGEE. Here the CDR3 DNA reads TGTGCCAGCAGCGTAGAGACCGGGGAGCTGTTTTTT. Protein product: CASSVETGELFF.

Comment on this clone: Other DNA sequences in this specimen translate into the identical CDR3. This chain uses TRBV19 with TRBJ2-7; D possibly corresponds to TRBD1 (5 bases). The CDR3 is 13 amino acids. Trimming took 3 bases from V and 1 from J, leaving 7 bases between them. Germline CDR1 is LNHDA and CDR2 is SQIVND (reference sequence). CDR3 DNA sequence: TGTGCCAGTAGTATCCAGGGATCCTACGAGCAGTACTTC. This gives the protein CASSIQGSYEQYF. The entire variable domain, with the rest obtained from reference TRBV19 and TRBJ2-7, is as follows: DGGITQSPKYLFRKEGQNVTLSCEQNLNHDAMYWYRQDPGQGLRLIYYSQIVNDFQKGDIAEGYSVSREKKESFPLTVTSAQKNPTAFYLCASSIQGSYEQYFGPGTRLTVT.

This clone was recorded only once. The chain has TRBV19 and TRBJ2-7; 7 nucleotides align to TRBD1. This CDR3 has 14 residues. CDR1 LNHDA and CDR2 SQIVND come from the germline V gene (reference sequence). J lost 3 bases, V lost 4 bases, and 6 bases had no gene match. CDR3 nucleotide sequence: TGTGCCAGTAGTACAATACAGGGGTTCTACGAGCAGTACTTC. As protein: CASSTIQGFYEQYF. Together with reference TRBV19 and TRBJ2-7, the CDR3 gives the full variable domain: DGGITQSPKYLFRKEGQNVTLSCEQNLNHDAMYWYRQDPGQGLRLIYYSQIVNDFQKGDIAEGYSVSREKKESFPLTVTSAQKNPTAFYLCASSTIQGFYEQYFGPGTRLTVT.

V gene TRBV28 combines with J gene TRBJ1-1; TRBD1 matches at 8 bases. CDR1 is MDHEN and CDR2 is SYDVKM in the germline V gene. The length of the CDR3 is 12 residues. Trimming cost V 6 bases and J 3 bases; bases outside gene matches: 0. CDR3: CASRTGDTEAFF. The CDR3 coding sequence is TGTGCCAGCAGGACAGGGGACACTGAAGCTTTCTTT.